The entry that follows covers one TCR beta chain sequence. No antigen is known for it. Base qualities are not provided; no much larger clone lies one nucleotide away. The CDR3 goes from the cysteine to the phenylalanine over 16 residues. Here the CDR3 DNA is all that survives: 48 bases in frame from base 1. The germline V end is reduced by 0 bases and the J end by 11 bases; junction bases left unmatched: 4. The data stem from a study of blood T cells in healthy people across ages (dated by TCRdb to the mid-2010s). The study in broad terms: In model experiments, template switching captured about one uniquely barcoded TCR beta cDNA molecule for every two T cells. To avoid experimental bias, donors of different ages were randomly spread across the sequencing lanes. Age-related changes in TCR beta repertoire diversity were measured in the study by deep sequencing normalized with unique cDNA molecular identifiers. Four age groups were formed from the donors: young (average approximately 15 years), middle-aged (approximately 40), aged (approximately 60) and long-lived (more than 75). For two donors (one aged 18 to 30 and one aged 80 or older), the study analyzed two additional independent replicas of 1 million unique cDNA reads from the same blood draw.

What the authors observed across the whole study: Because profiling used bulk unsorted PBMCs, naive and antigen-experienced compartments could not be compared conclusively. Because the CMV infection status of the donors was unknown, age-related changes in expanded clonotypes may potentially have been confounded. Estimates of total diversity based on one million sequenced T cells were considered lower bounds and underestimates. Observed TCR beta diversity correlated strongly with the percentage of naive T cells measured by flow cytometry. Observed TCR beta diversity per million T cells fell roughly linearly with age, and a significant reduction was already apparent by age roughly 40. Compared with the aged group, the long-lived group had more naive CD4+ T cells, fewer expanded clones and increased TCR diversity, suggesting age selection.

Library preparation used 5' RACE. Sequencing relied on an Illumina HiSeq 2500. A second about 7 to 12 cycle PCR used a sample-barcoded 5' primer and a J-beta primer mix. Each TCR beta cDNA molecule received a unique molecular identifier from a template-switch 5' adaptor carrying 12 random nucleotides. Each sample yielded at least 3 million CDR3-containing paired-end reads. The Mint cDNA synthesis kit, primed by a TRBC-specific oligonucleotide, was used to synthesize first-strand cDNA from all RNA. Following uracil-DNA glycosylase treatment, all cDNA underwent a first 18-cycle PCR with the universal primers M1SS and BC2_uni_R. The authors' analysis ran thus. For normalization, 1 million high-quality reads, each with a distinct molecular identifier, were randomly selected from each sample. Reads sharing molecular identifiers were discarded rather than binned into consensus sequences. MiTCR, run with a Q25 quality threshold and the strictest error-elimination algorithm, handled CDR3 identification, clonotype clustering and error correction. A nonparametric unseen species model using Euler transformation provided a lower-bound estimate of total TCR beta diversity. TCRdb reran the public reads through fastp at Q25 and MiXCR, keeping productive beta chains. Rows are unified per CDR3 protein, each entry keeping the most common DNA and genes. The V and J calls and clone size are TCRdb's, not the authors'. For this sample the table gives some 790,000 distinct CDR3 sequences, of which under 35% were detected only once. The ten top clones hold approximately 15% of the sample.

Donors were around 37 systemically healthy Caucasian individuals from Russia aged roughly 6 to 95 years. Around 10 milliliters of peripheral blood were drawn from each donor into EDTA-treated Vacutainer tubes. Ficoll-Paque density-gradient centrifugation was used to isolate PBMCs, with at least 7 million obtained per sample. Trizol reagent was used to extract total RNA from PBMCs, with at least 5.5 micrograms per sample. Naive CD45RAhigh/CD27high T cell percentages were measured by flow cytometry on a PBMC aliquot from every donor. The sequenced material came from blood. The source of this sequence is a woman of 80 years or more in good health. The chain is encoded by TRBV12-3 or TRBV12-4 joined to TRBJ2-1, with 16 bases matching TRBD2. The CDR3: CASSLAGTSGGAQQFF. The sequenced DNA is TGTGCCAGCAGTTTAGCTGGGACTAGCGGGGGGGCGCAGCAGTTCTTC.